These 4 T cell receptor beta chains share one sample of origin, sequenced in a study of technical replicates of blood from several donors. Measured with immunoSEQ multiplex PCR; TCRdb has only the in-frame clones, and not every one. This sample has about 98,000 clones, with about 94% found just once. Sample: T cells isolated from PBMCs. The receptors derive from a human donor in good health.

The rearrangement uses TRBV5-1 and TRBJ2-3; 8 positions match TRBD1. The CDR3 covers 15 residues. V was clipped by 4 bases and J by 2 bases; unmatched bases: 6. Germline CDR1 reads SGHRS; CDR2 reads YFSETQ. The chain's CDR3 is CASSGEQGDTDTQYF. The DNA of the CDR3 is TGCGCCAGCAGCGGGGAACAGGGGGACACAGATACGCAGTATTTT.

CDR3 DNA sequence: TGTGCCACCAGCAGAGAGAGGATTATCTCTGAAGCTTTCTTT. This codes for CATSRERIISEAFF. This chain uses TRBV15 with TRBJ1-1, with D uncertain. V was pared by 0 bases and J by 6 bases, with 11 bases between. The germline V gene encodes CDR1 LNHNV and CDR2 YYDKDF (reference sequence). The CDR3 spans 14 residues.

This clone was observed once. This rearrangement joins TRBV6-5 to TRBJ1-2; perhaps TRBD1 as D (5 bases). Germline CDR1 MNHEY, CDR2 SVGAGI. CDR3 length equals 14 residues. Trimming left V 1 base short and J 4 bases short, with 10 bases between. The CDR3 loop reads CASSYLGGTYGYTF. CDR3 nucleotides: TGTGCCAGCAGTTACTTGGGCGGGACCTATGGCTACACCTTC.

The CDR3 loop is CAWADSHYGYTF. The CDR3 DNA sequence: TGTGCCTGGGCGGACAGCCACTATGGCTACACCTTC. The chain is built from TRBV30 and TRBJ1-2; maybe TRBD1 (6 bases). Germline CDR1 GTSNPN, CDR2 SVGIG (reference sequence). V was cut by 5 bases and J by 3 bases, with 10 bases left in between. CDR3 size: 12 residues. Based on the CDR3 plus reference TRBV30 and TRBJ1-2, the full variable domain is SQTIHQWPATLVQPVGSPLSLECTVEGTSNPNLYWYRQAAGRGLQLLFYSVGIGQISSEVPQNLSASRPQDRQFILSSKKLLLSDSGFYLCAWADSHYGYTFGSGTRLTVV.